These T cell receptor beta chains were read from a single sample in a study of blood T cell repertoires in COVID-19. Method: immunoSEQ multiplex PCR; TCRdb's copy keeps in-frame clones and lacks some. This sample yields 200,000 to 250,000 clones, of which just over 85% are seen a single time; around 15% belongs to the top ten. The sequenced sample consisted of PBMCs or T cells enriched from blood (not recorded which). These receptors all stem from a woman aged 45 to 65 with acute COVID-19. Each CDR3 is given without its conserved first and last residue. The order of the fields is V gene, clone size, CDR3 protein. Rows may omit the clone size; those that give it use once, few, many or a size class.

TRBV18 NA ASSRGVPGQGAYEQY
TRBV28 NA ASGGRNTEAF
TRBV19 NA ASSNEGPVTEAF
TRBV7-3 many ASSPPQGENTGELF
TRBV4-1 once ASSQDWGVVVDTIY
TRBV5-1 NA ASSWTGTGTYEQY
TRBV6-4 NA ASSDGEDSGANVLT
TRBV28 NA ASSLWGQGRFEAF
TRBV28 once ASSLPRSGVGQIFSYEQY
TRBV6-6 NA ASSRTISGRAINEQF
TRBV5-4 NA ASCTRTGGVEEQY
TRBV28 NA ASSSTGFGAYNSPLH
TRBV10-3 NA AISESAAGRTGELF
TRBV11-2 NA ASSEGASGRGIYEQY
TRBV7-7 NA ASSLEHGDEQF
TRBV6-2/TRBV6-3 NA ASSPGVYEQY
TRBV7-6 NA ASSPSPGQGNSPLH
TRBV5-4 NA ASSQTGADTQY
TRBV6-5 NA ASSYRGGRTDTQY
TRBV7-9 NA ASNRTPGGEAF
TRBV28 NA ASSPSGSGEQY
TRBV7-9 NA ASSPRGADTQY
TRBV30 once AWSLTGITYEQY
TRBV2 NA AILSGSPPDTQY
TRBV13 NA ASSTRRDTQY
TRBV30 NA AWSVYRANYGYT
TRBV19 NA ASTPRTGEVSEKLF
TRBV19 NA ASSKKGQGMDTGELF
TRBV24-1 once ATSDSPGWVREQF
TRBV19 once ASSIRWGNTDTQY
TRBV19 NA ASSLNPSHTDTQY
TRBV28 NA ASSLHSGDSPLH
TRBV9 few ASSDAVQETQY
TRBV6-5 NA ASSYSGRGETQY
TRBV10-3 NA AISRDRDAYEQY
TRBV6-1 NA ASSEAPLVINTGELF
TRBV7-2 NA ASSSRGLAKNIQY
TRBV9 many ASSRSTYNQPQH
TRBV18 NA ASSYRVRGTGELF
TRBV11-2 NA ASSLGLLAVEQF
TRBV30 NA AWSGVGALNTEAF
TRBV5-1 NA ASSFGTSEHEQY
TRBV9 NA ASSLGLAGEETQY
TRBV7-9 NA ASSLALRGPNYGYT
TRBV27 NA ASSHRDRGNSPLH
TRBV9 NA ASSVGGQGSYNEQF
TRBV5-1 NA ASSPGLAGLTGELF
TRBV4-1 once ASSQARMGVYEQY
TRBV7-9 NA ASSLGVSPGEY
TRBV15 NA ATSTANQPQH
TRBV19 NA ASSSNGGRTEAF
TRBV5-4 NA ASKRWGGNYGYT